The present entry profiles one T cell receptor beta chain with its context. TCRdb keeps only in-frame clones here, not all; method: immunoSEQ multiplex PCR. The table has about 39,000 clones, 93% seen once. This sample is drawn from a study of T cell changes during pregnancy in multiple sclerosis. Unmatched junction bases numbered 4, after V lost 5 bases and J lost 1 base. The V gene's germline CDR1 is MGHRA and CDR2 YSYEKL. This CDR3 spans 14 amino acids. This sequence originates from a female donor with multiple sclerosis, enrolled in a pregnancy study. The chain joins TRBV4-1 to TRBJ2-7; 8 nucleotides match TRBD2. Source: CD4+ T cells from peripheral blood mononuclear cells, taken in the first trimester of pregnancy. The CDR3 DNA reads as TGCGCCAGCAGCTCCCCGGGGGGGTCCTACGAGCAGTACTTC. It encodes CASSSPGGSYEQYF.